This record looks at one TCR beta chain sequence and its context. This clone was seen only once. Its antigen is still unknown. No per-base quality is available; no much larger clone lies one base away. The record originates from a study of control samples from healthy donors and cancer patients (dated by TCRdb to about 2020). The library was generated by the immunoSEQ multiplex PCR assay. TCRdb obtained this table from immuneACCESS and retained in-frame rearrangements with V and J assigned. These tables miss some clones; where compared with another copy, unresolved V genes account for less than half of the shortfall, and the remainder is unexplained. This sample comprises about 94,000 clones, 90% of them detected only once. The ten largest clones capture over 3% of the sample. V is cut by 6 bases and J by 1 base, and the space between the germline ends is 7 bases. The CDR3 contains 13 residues, cysteine and phenylalanine counted. Only CDR3 DNA remains: 39 bases, in frame from the first base. CDR1 and CDR2 were assigned from the germline V gene as SGHTA and FQGNSA.

The V and J segments used are TRBV7-2 and TRBJ1-5, with a weak D call of TRBD1 (5 bases match). Input material: blood. This TCR was sampled from a woman aged 18-29 years in good health. The nucleotides read TGTGCCAGCAGTCGGACAAGCAATCAGCCCCAGCATTTT. This codes for CASSRTSNQPQHF.